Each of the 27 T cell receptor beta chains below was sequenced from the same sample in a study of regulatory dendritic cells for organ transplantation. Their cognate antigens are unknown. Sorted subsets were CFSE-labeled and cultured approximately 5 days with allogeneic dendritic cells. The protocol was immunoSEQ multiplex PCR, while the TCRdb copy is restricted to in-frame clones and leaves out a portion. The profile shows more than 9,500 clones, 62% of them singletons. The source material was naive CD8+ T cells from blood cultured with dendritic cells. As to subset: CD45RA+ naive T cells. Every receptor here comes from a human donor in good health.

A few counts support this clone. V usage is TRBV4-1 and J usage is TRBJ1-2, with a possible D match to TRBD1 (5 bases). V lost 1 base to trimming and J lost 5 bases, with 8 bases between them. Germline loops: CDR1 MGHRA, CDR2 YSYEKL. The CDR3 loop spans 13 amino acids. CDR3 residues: CASSQVDSYGYTF. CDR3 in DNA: TGCGCCAGCAGCCAAGTCGACAGTTATGGCTACACCTTC.

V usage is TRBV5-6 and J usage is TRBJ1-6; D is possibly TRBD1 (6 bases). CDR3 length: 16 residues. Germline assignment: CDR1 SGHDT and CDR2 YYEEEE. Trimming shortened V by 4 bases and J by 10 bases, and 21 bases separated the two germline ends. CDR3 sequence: CASSQGSGGVESPLHF. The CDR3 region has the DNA TGTGCCAGCAGCCAAGGAAGTGGGGGCGTCGAATCACCCCTCCACTTT. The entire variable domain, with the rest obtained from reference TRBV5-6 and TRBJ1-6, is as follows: DAGVTQSPTHLIKTRGQQVTLRCSPKSGHDTVSWYQQALGQGPQFIFQYYEEEERQRGNFPDRFSGHQFPNYSSELNVNALLLGDSALYLCASSQGSGGVESPLHFGNGTRLTVT.

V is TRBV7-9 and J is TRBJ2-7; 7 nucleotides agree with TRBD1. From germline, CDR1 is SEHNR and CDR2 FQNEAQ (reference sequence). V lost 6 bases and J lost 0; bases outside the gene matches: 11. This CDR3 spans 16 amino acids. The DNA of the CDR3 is TGTGCCAGCAGTCCGACCGGGACAGTAGGCTCCTACGAGCAGTACTTC. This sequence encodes CASSPTGTVGSYEQYF.

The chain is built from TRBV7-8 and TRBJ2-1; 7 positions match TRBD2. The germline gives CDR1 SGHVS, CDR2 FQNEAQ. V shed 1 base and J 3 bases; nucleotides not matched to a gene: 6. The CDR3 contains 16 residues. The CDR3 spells CASSLEGLVGYNEQFF. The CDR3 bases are TGTGCCAGCAGCTTAGAAGGACTAGTAGGCTACAATGAGCAGTTCTTC.

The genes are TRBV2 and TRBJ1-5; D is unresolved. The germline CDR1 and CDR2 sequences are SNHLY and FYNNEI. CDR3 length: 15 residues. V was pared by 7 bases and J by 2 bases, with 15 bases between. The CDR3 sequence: CASTLGPYGNQPQHF. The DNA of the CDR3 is TGTGCCAGCACCCTGGGCCCCTACGGCAATCAGCCCCAGCATTTT.

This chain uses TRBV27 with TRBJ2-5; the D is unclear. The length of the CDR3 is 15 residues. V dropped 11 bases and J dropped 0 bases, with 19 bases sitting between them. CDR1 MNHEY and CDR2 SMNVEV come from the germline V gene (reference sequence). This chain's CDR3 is CASQSTTYYQETQYF. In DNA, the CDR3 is TGTGCCTCCCAATCCACCACTTACTACCAAGAGACCCAGTACTTC.

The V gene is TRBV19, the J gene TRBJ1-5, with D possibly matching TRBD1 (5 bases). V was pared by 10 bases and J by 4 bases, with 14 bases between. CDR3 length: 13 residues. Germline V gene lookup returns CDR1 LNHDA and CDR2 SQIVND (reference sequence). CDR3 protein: CATEDSPNQPQHF. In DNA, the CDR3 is TGTGCCACTGAAGACAGTCCAAATCAGCCCCAGCATTTT.

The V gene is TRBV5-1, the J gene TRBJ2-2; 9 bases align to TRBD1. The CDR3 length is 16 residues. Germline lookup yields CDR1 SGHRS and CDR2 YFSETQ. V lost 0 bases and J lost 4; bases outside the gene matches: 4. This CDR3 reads CASSLDRGPVTGELFF. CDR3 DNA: TGCGCCAGCAGCTTGGACAGGGGGCCTGTCACCGGGGAGCTGTTTTTT.

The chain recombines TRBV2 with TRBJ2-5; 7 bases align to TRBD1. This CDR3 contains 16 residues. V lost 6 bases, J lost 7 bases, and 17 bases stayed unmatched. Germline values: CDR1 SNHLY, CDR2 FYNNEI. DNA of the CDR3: TGTGCCAGCAGCCACGCTGGGACAGTCCCCTGGGGGACCCAGTACTTC. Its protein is CASSHAGTVPWGTQYF.

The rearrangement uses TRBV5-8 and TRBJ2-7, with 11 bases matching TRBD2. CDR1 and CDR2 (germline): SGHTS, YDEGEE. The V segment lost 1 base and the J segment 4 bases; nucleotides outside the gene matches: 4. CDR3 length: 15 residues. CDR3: CASSLLLAGEYEQYF. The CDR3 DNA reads TGTGCCAGCAGCTTGCTACTAGCGGGGGAATACGAGCAGTACTTC. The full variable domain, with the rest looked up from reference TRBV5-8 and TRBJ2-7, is EAGVTQSPTHLIKTRGQQATLRCSPISGHTSVYWYQQALGLGLQFLLWYDEGEERNRGNFPPRFSGRQFPNYSSELNVNALELEDSALYLCASSLLLAGEYEQYFGPGTRLTVT.

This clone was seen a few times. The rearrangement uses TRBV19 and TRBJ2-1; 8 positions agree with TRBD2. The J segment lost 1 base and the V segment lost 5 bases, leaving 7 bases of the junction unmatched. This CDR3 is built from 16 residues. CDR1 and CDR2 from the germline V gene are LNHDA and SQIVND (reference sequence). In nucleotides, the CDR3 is TGTGCCAGTAGTCTTTCCGGGGGGGTATCCTACAATGAGCAGTTCTTC. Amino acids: CASSLSGGVSYNEQFF.

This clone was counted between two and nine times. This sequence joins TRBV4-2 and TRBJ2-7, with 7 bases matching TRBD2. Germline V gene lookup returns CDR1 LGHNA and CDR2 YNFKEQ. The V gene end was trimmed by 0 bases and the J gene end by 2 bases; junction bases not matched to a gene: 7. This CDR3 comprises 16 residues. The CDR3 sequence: CASSQDRAGSTYEQYF. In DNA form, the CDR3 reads TGTGCCAGCAGCCAAGATCGAGCGGGGTCAACCTACGAGCAGTACTTC.

The CDR3 reads CAIPQGKTEAFF. The CDR3 bases are TGTGCCATTCCCCAGGGGAAAACTGAAGCTTTCTTT. V gene TRBV2 combines with J gene TRBJ1-1, with D maybe TRBD1 (6 bases). The germline V gene encodes CDR1 SNHLY and CDR2 FYNNEI. CDR3 size: 12 residues. The germline V and J ends were trimmed by 10 bases and 5 bases, with 14 bases remaining between them.

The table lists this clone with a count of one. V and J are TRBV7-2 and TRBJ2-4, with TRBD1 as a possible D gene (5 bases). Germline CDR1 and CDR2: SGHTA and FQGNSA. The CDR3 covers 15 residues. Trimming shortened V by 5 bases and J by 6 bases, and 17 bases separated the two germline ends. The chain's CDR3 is CASSPSRGEVNIQYF. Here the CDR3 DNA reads TGTGCCAGCAGCCCTTCTAGGGGCGAGGTAAACATTCAGTACTTC.

CDR3 bases: TGTGCCAGCAGCGGACCGGGACAGTTTAATTCACCCCTCCACTTT. As protein: CASSGPGQFNSPLHF. The chain combines TRBV11-3 with TRBJ1-6; 7 nucleotides agree with TRBD1. The V segment lost 5 bases and the J segment 6 bases; nucleotides outside the gene matches: 7. Per germline, CDR1 SGHNT and CDR2 YENEEA. This CDR3 has 15 residues.

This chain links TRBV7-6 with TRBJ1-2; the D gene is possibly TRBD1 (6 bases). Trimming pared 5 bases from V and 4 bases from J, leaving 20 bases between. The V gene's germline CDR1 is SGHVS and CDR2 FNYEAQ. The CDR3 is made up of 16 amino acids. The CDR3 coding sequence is TGTGCCAGCAGCCCCTGGGGGCAGGGGACCTCCTATGGCTACACCTTC. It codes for CASSPWGQGTSYGYTF.

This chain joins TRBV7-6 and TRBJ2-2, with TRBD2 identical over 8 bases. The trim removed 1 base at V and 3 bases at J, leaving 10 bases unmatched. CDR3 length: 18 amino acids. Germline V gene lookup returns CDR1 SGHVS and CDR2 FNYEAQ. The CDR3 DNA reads TGTGCCAGCAGCTTAGATCCTCGGGGGGGCCAGGACACCGGGGAGCTGTTTTTT. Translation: CASSLDPRGGQDTGELFF.

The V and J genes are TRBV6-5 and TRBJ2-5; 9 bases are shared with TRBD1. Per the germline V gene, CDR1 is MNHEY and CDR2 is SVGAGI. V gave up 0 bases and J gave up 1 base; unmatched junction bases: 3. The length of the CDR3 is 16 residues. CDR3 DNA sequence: TGTGCCAGCAGTTACTCTGACAGGGGGATCCAAGAGACCCAGTACTTC. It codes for CASSYSDRGIQETQYF.

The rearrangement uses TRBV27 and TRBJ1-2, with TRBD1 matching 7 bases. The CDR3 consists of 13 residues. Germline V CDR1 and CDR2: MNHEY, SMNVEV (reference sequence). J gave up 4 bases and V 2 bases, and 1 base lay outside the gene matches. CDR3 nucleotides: TGTGCCAGCAGTTTAGGGACAGCCTATGGCTACACCTTC. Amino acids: CASSLGTAYGYTF.

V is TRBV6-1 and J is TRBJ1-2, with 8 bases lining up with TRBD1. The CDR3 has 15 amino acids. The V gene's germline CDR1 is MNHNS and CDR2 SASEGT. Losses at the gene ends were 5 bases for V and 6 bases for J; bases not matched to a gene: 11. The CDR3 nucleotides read TGTGCCAGCAGTCCCTACCCGACAGGGGTTGATGGCTACACCTTC. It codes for CASSPYPTGVDGYTF.

The CDR3 here is CASSIVAGTSGGGEQFF. In DNA form, the CDR3 reads TGTGCCAGTAGTATCGTAGCCGGGACTAGCGGGGGCGGAGAGCAGTTCTTC. The chain has TRBV19 and TRBJ2-1; TRBD2 agrees at 14 bases. Germline V gives CDR1 LNHDA, CDR2 SQIVND (reference sequence). V was clipped by 3 bases and J by 10 bases; unmatched bases: 11. The CDR3 spans 17 residues.

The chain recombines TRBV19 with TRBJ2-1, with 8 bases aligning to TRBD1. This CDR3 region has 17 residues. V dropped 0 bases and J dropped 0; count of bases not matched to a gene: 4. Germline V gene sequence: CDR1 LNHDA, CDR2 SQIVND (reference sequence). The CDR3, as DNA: TGTGCCAGTAGTATAGAGGGACAGGTTAGCTCCTACAATGAGCAGTTCTTC. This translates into CASSIEGQVSSYNEQFF.

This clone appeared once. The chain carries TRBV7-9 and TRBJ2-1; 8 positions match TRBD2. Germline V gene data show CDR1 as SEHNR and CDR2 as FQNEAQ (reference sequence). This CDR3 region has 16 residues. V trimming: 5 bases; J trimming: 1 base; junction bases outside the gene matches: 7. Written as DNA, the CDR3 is TGTGCCAGCAGCGGGGAGCGGGGGCGTTCCTACAATGAGCAGTTCTTC. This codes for CASSGERGRSYNEQFF. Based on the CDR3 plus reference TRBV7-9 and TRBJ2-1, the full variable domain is DTGVSQNPRHKITKRGQNVTFRCDPISEHNRLYWYRQTLGQGPEFLTYFQNEAQLEKSRLLSDRFSAERPKGSFSTLEIQRTEQGDSAMYLCASSGERGRSYNEQFFGPGTRLTVL.

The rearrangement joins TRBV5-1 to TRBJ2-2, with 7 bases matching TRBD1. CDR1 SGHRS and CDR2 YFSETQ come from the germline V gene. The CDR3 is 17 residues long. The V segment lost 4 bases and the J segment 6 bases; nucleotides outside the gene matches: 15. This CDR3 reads CASSNRDSDLTAGELFF. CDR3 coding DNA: TGCGCCAGCAGCAACCGGGACAGCGACTTAACGGCCGGGGAGCTGTTTTTT.

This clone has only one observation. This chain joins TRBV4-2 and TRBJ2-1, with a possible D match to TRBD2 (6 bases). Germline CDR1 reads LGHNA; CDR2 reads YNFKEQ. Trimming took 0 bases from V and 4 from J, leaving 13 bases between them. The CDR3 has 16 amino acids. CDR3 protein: CASSQDKASEYNEQFF. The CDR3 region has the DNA TGTGCCAGCAGCCAAGATAAGGCTAGCGAGTACAATGAGCAGTTCTTC.

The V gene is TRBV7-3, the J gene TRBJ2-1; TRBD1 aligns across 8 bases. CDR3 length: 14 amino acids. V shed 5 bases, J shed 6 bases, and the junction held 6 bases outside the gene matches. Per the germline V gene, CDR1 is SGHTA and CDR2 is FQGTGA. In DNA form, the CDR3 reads TGTGCCAGCAGCCCAGGGGGCTTTAGCAATGAGCAGTTCTTC. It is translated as CASSPGGFSNEQFF.

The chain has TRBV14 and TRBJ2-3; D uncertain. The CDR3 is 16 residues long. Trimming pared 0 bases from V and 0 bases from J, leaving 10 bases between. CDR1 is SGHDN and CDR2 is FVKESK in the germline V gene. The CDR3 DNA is TGTGCCAGCAGCCAAGATGCGGCAGAGAGCACAGATACGCAGTATTTT. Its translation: CASSQDAAESTDTQYF.